These 15 T cell receptor beta chains originate from one sample sequenced in a study of T cells in localized non-small cell lung cancer. Here immunoSEQ multiplex PCR was the method, and the copy in TCRdb shows in-frame clones only, minus some. The repertoire consists of 65,000 to 95,000 clones, with over 60% occurring once and the leading ten covering 15% to 20%. Sequencing used PBMCs, obtained before any cancer treatment. These receptors were taken from a man between 40 and 70 years old with stage II squamous cell lung carcinoma.

The chain combines TRBV7-9 with TRBJ2-5, with 9 bases that match TRBD1. Germline V gene lookup returns CDR1 SEHNR and CDR2 FQNEAQ (reference sequence). The CDR3 has 14 residues. After removal of 4 bases from V and 5 bases from J, the junction contained 5 bases not matched to a gene. The CDR3 DNA reads TGTGCCAGCAGCTCTACAGGGGGCTGGGAGACCCAGTACTTC. This gives the protein CASSSTGGWETQYF.

This rearrangement joins TRBV7-2 to TRBJ1-6, with D possibly TRBD1 on 5 matching bases. Trimming stripped 1 base from V and 7 bases from J, with 11 bases between. The CDR3 spans 15 residues. The germline V gene encodes CDR1 SGHTA and CDR2 FQGNSA. The CDR3 sequence is CASSLDSGRNSPLHF. The CDR3 DNA follows: TGTGCCAGCAGCTTAGACTCGGGACGGAATTCACCCCTCCACTTT. The variable domain in full, completed from reference TRBV7-2 and TRBJ1-6, reads GAGVSQSPSNKVTEKGKDVELRCDPISGHTALYWYRQSLGQGLEFLIYFQGNSAPDKSGLPSDRFSAERTGGSVSTLTIQRTQQEDSAVYLCASSLDSGRNSPLHFGNGTRLTVT.

V is TRBV6-5 and J is TRBJ2-7; TRBD1 aligns across 8 bases. The CDR3 is 14 residues long. V shed 4 bases and J 3 bases; nucleotides not matched to a gene: 5. Germline values: CDR1 MNHEY, CDR2 SVGAGI. CDR3: CASSWTGNGYEQYF. The CDR3 bases are TGTGCCAGCAGTTGGACAGGGAACGGCTACGAGCAGTACTTC.

The chain recombines TRBV10-3 with TRBJ2-1; tentative D call: TRBD2 (6 bases). CDR1 is ENHRY and CDR2 is SYGVKD in the germline V gene. Deletions cut 3 bases from V and 6 bases from J, with 12 bases between. This CDR3 is built from 14 residues. This CDR3 is CAISDHGAGNEQFF. The CDR3 region has the DNA TGTGCCATCAGTGACCACGGAGCGGGCAATGAGCAGTTCTTC.

This clone was detected many times. The genes are TRBV7-9 and TRBJ1-1, with D unclear. V lost 5 bases and J lost 3, with 16 bases in between. Per the germline V gene, CDR1 is SEHNR and CDR2 is FQNEAQ (reference sequence). The CDR3 is made up of 15 amino acids. This CDR3 reads CASSPPPRGYTEAFF. The CDR3 coding sequence is TGTGCCAGCAGCCCTCCCCCCCGCGGGTACACTGAAGCTTTCTTT.

This sequence joins TRBV4-2 and TRBJ1-2; weak D call: TRBD1 (5 bases). In germline, CDR1 is LGHNA, CDR2 YNFKEQ. Deletions cut 1 base from V and 2 bases from J, with 5 bases between. This CDR3 contains 13 residues. The CDR3: CASSQGGNYGYTF. The CDR3 bases are TGTGCCAGCAGCCAAGGGGGGAACTATGGCTACACCTTC.

This clone was seen ten or more times. At one end, the junction sequence differs from germline, possibly due to a read error. The V and J genes are TRBV7-7 and TRBJ2-7; 7 bases are shared with TRBD1. The CDR3 length is 13 residues. The germline V gene encodes CDR1 SSHAT and CDR2 FNYEAQ (reference sequence). CDR3 region: CASSRQGSYEQYF. CDR3 DNA: TGTGCTAGCAGCAGACAGGGCTCCTACGAGCAGTACTTC. The whole variable domain, remainder taken from reference TRBV7-7 and TRBJ2-7, is GAGVSQSPRYKVTKRGQDVTLRCDPISSHATLYWYQQALGQGPEFLTYFNYEAQPDKSGLPSDRFSAERPEGSISTLTIQRTEQRDSAMYRCASSRQGSYEQYFGPGTRLTVT.

The chain combines TRBV5-5 with TRBJ2-7; 8 bases fit TRBD1. Germline V gives CDR1 SGHKS, CDR2 YYEKEE (reference sequence). V dropped 9 bases and J dropped 2; count of bases not matched to a gene: 13. This CDR3 comprises 15 residues. CDR3 in amino acids: CATGAGGAVPYEQYF. CDR3 coding DNA: TGTGCCACCGGGGCAGGGGGCGCGGTTCCCTACGAGCAGTACTTC. Full variable domain (remainder filled in from reference TRBV5-5 and TRBJ2-7): DAGVTQSPTHLIKTRGQQVTLRCSPISGHKSVSWYQQVLGQGPQFIFQYYEKEERGRGNFPDRFSARQFPNYSSELNVNALLLGDSALYLCATGAGGAVPYEQYFGPGTRLTVT.

This chain uses TRBV19 with TRBJ1-5; weak D call: TRBD1 (5 bases). The CDR3 contains 14 residues. The V and J ends lost 5 bases and 4 bases respectively, with 12 bases between them. Germline CDR1 and CDR2: LNHDA and SQIVND (reference sequence). CDR3 nucleotides: TGTGCCAGTAGTGTCCGGGACGGTAATCAGCCCCAGCATTTT. Amino acids: CASSVRDGNQPQHF.

The chain employs TRBV6-1 and TRBJ2-5; perhaps TRBD2 as D (7 bases). The CDR3 is made up of 15 amino acids. Germline V lookup: CDR1 MNHNS, CDR2 SASEGT. Between the trimmed V and J ends, which lost 6 bases and 1 base, there was a span of 15 bases. The DNA for the CDR3 is TGTGCCAGCAGCGGGTTTGGGGGGGCCCAAGAGACCCAGTACTTC. Amino acids: CASSGFGGAQETQYF.

This clone has a single count. Here the CDR3 reads CSGRGVPTEAFF. The CDR3 DNA sequence: TGCAGCGGCCGCGGGGTCCCAACTGAAGCTTTCTTT. This chain links TRBV29-1 with TRBJ1-1; no firm D call. The CDR3 spans 12 residues. Germline V lookup: CDR1 SQVTM, CDR2 ANQGSEA. Trimming removed 7 bases at V and 5 bases at J, with 14 bases between.

The genes are TRBV2 and TRBJ2-1; perhaps D is TRBD1 or TRBD2 (5 bases each). The CDR3 covers 15 residues. Germline V CDR1 and CDR2: SNHLY, FYNNEI. V was trimmed by 6 bases and J by 6 bases, leaving 18 bases between them. The CDR3 region is CASRVRWTGGNEQFF. As DNA, the CDR3 is TGTGCCAGCAGGGTGAGATGGACTGGGGGCAATGAGCAGTTCTTC. The variable domain in full, completed from reference TRBV2 and TRBJ2-1, reads EPEVTQTPSHQVTQMGQEVILRCVPISNHLYFYWYRQILGQKVEFLVSFYNNEISEKSEIFDDQFSVERPDGSNFTLKIRSTKLEDSAMYFCASRVRWTGGNEQFFGPGTRLTVL.

This sequence joins TRBV15 and TRBJ2-1, with 11 bases fitting TRBD2. J lost 7 bases, V lost 2 bases, and 16 bases had no gene match. This CDR3 contains 19 residues. In germline, CDR1 is LNHNV, CDR2 YYDKDF (reference sequence). The CDR3 loop reads CATSRSSRRLAGRENEQFF. In nucleotides, the CDR3 is TGTGCCACCAGCAGATCTTCTAGGAGACTAGCGGGAAGGGAGAATGAGCAGTTCTTC.

The chain is built from TRBV28 and TRBJ2-4; D ambiguous. Germline V lookup: CDR1 MDHEN, CDR2 SYDVKM. This CDR3 is built from 14 residues. Trimming left V 5 bases short and J 0 bases short, with 8 bases between. The CDR3 region has the DNA TGTGCCAGCAGTCGGGCCCTAGCCAAAAACATTCAGTACTTC. Its protein product is CASSRALAKNIQYF.

The genes are TRBV19 and TRBJ1-4, with D possibly matching TRBD1 (5 bases). This CDR3 spans 12 amino acids. V dropped 8 bases and J dropped 7 bases, with 11 bases sitting between them. The germline CDR1 and CDR2 sequences are LNHDA and SQIVND (reference sequence). The CDR3 here is CASRDRVEKLFF. CDR3 bases: TGTGCCAGTCGGGACCGGGTTGAAAAACTGTTTTTT.